One sample yielded the 11 T cell receptor beta chains listed below, sequenced in a study of blood T cell repertoires in COVID-19. This table comes from immunoSEQ multiplex PCR, and its TCRdb copy is limited to in-frame clones, with some not included. The table lists roughly 100,000 clones, more than 75% of them singletons, with 4.5% in the top ten. Sequences were obtained from peripheral blood. The receptor set was obtained from a human donor in a cohort sampled during active COVID-19.

A few counts support this clone. V and J are TRBV21-1 and TRBJ1-6; the table assigns TRBD1, which was not confirmed against the DNA. TRBV21-1 is recorded as a pseudogene. There are 16 residues in the CDR3. In DNA, the CDR3 is TGTGCCAGCAGCAAAGGGAAACAGGGGTTTCGATCACCCCTCCACTTT. Its translation is CASSKGKQGFRSPLHF.

The chain carries TRBV21-1 and TRBJ1-2. TRBV21-1 corresponds to a pseudogene. CDR3 length equals 12 residues. The CDR3 DNA is TGTGCCAGCGGGAGGGGAGGCTATGGCTACACCTTC. It translates to CASGRGGYGYTF.

The sample holds a few counts of this clone. The gene calls are TRBV5-6 and TRBJ1-5; perhaps TRBD1 as D (6 bases). The V end was cut by 0 bases, the J end by 5 bases, with 12 bases between. The germline CDR1 and CDR2 sequences are SGHDT and YYEEEE. The CDR3 sequence is 15 residues long. Here the CDR3 DNA reads TGTGCCAGCAGCTTGGGGCAGGGGAAGCATCAGCCCCAGCATTTT. The encoded protein is CASSLGQGKHQPQHF.

The rearrangement uses TRBV18 and TRBJ2-1, with 7 positions matching TRBD2. CDR1 is KGHSH, CDR2 LQKENI, per germline. The CDR3 extends over 16 amino acids. Trimming removed 1 base from V and 7 bases from J; junction bases left unmatched: 10. The CDR3 nucleotides are TGTGCCAGCTCACCACTCTTGGACGTGGGGGGGAATGAGCAGTTCTTC. Residues: CASSPLLDVGGNEQFF.

The chain recombines TRBV7-2 with TRBJ2-7; 7 nucleotides agree with TRBD2. Germline trimming cut 5 bases from V and 2 bases from J; bases unmatched to any gene: 6. Germline-derived CDR1 and CDR2 are SGHTA and FQGNSA. The CDR3 extends over 14 amino acids. CDR3 loop: CASSLGGRPYEQYF. In nucleotides, the CDR3 is TGTGCCAGCAGCCTCGGGGGGAGGCCCTACGAGCAGTACTTC.

The chain couples TRBV6-4 to TRBJ2-1; 12 positions match TRBD1. This CDR3 has 16 amino acids. Germline V gene sequence: CDR1 MRHNA, CDR2 SNTAGT. The V gene end was trimmed by 0 bases and the J gene end by 11 bases; junction bases not matched to a gene: 8. The chain's CDR3 is CASSDSGTGGAYKQFF. CDR3 DNA sequence: TGTGCCAGCAGTGACTCCGGGACAGGGGGCGCCTATAAGCAGTTCTTC.

The chain carries TRBV18 and TRBJ2-1; TRBD2 aligns across 9 bases. The length of the CDR3 is 16 residues. Per germline, CDR1 KGHSH and CDR2 LQKENI. V was clipped by 3 bases and J by 2 bases; unmatched bases: 5. CDR3 region: CASSPVAGATYNEQFF. The CDR3 DNA reads TGTGCCAGCTCACCTGTAGCGGGGGCCACCTACAATGAGCAGTTCTTC.

This clone was counted once. The CDR3 nucleotides read TGTGCCAGCAGCTTAGCCCTTCGGGGTCGTACCTACGAGCAGTACTTC. This encodes CASSLALRGRTYEQYF. This chain joins TRBV7-2 and TRBJ2-7, with a tentative D call TRBD2 (5 bases). The CDR3 totals 16 residues. Germline CDR1 and CDR2: SGHTA and FQGNSA. V lost 0 bases, J lost 2 bases, and 14 bases lay in between. Filled out from reference TRBV7-2 and TRBJ2-7, the complete variable domain reads GAGVSQSPSNKVTEKGKDVELRCDPISGHTALYWYRQSLGQGLEFLIYFQGNSAPDKSGLPSDRFSAERTGGSVSTLTIQRTQQEDSAVYLCASSLALRGRTYEQYFGPGTRLTVT.

The chain joins TRBV5-6 to TRBJ2-5, with 8 bases identical to TRBD2. CDR1 and CDR2 (germline): SGHDT, YYEEEE. V shed 4 bases and J 5 bases; nucleotides not matched to a gene: 13. This CDR3 comprises 16 residues. DNA of the CDR3: TGTGCCAGCAGCGATGGACTAGCCGGCGGTTTTGAGACCCAGTACTTC. Its protein product is CASSDGLAGGFETQYF.

The V call is TRBV2, the J call TRBJ1-5; TRBD1 aligns across 7 bases. Germline CDR1 reads SNHLY; CDR2 reads FYNNEI. The CDR3 is 13 amino acids. The V gene end was trimmed by 7 bases and the J gene end by 4 bases; junction bases not matched to a gene: 4. In nucleotides, the CDR3 is TGTGCCAGCACTGGACAGGTAAATCAGCCCCAGCATTTT. Protein sequence: CASTGQVNQPQHF.

The chain is built from TRBV6-1 and TRBJ1-2; D is undetermined. The CDR3 spans 15 residues. In germline, CDR1 is MNHNS, CDR2 SASEGT. The V end was cut by 1 base, the J end by 3 bases, with 12 bases between. Written as DNA, the CDR3 is TGTGCCAGCAGTGAAGGTCAGGCCATCTACTATGGCTACACCTTC. Amino acid sequence: CASSEGQAIYYGYTF.